Shown below are 9 T cell receptor beta chains from a single sample sequenced in a study of Ad26.COV2.S vaccination and SARS-CoV-2 variants. Sequencing was performed with immunoSEQ multiplex PCR; in TCRdb, only in-frame clones are kept and a portion is missing. This table has around 270,000 clones, around 90% appearing once. Treatment described: some 20 received Ad26.COV2.S at low or high dose, single or two shots; five or six received placebo; per-sample allocation not given. It was on day 63 after the first vaccine or placebo injection that samples were taken. This specimen consisted of peripheral blood, obtained in a trial of Ad26.COV2.S vaccine versus placebo. Receptor source: a person aged 18-65 years who received the Ad26.COV2.S COVID-19 vaccine or a placebo.

This clone was seen once. V gene TRBV5-1 combines with J gene TRBJ2-1; 10 nucleotides match TRBD1. This CDR3 spans 15 amino acids. The germline V gene has CDR1 SGHRS and CDR2 YFSETQ. Germline trimming cut 4 bases from V and 3 bases from J; bases unmatched to any gene: 4. Here the CDR3 reads CASSGGQGIYNEQFF. DNA of the CDR3: TGCGCCAGCAGCGGGGGACAGGGGATCTACAATGAGCAGTTCTTC.

This sequence joins TRBV18 and TRBJ1-1, with D possibly being TRBD1 (5 bases). Looked up from germline, CDR1 is KGHSH and CDR2 is LQKENI. The V and J ends lost 1 base and 2 bases respectively, with 11 bases between them. The CDR3 extends over 15 amino acids. CDR3 loop: CASSPLGGENTEAFF. CDR3 DNA: TGTGCCAGCTCACCACTGGGGGGGGAAAACACTGAAGCTTTCTTT.

The chain links TRBV13 to TRBJ1-3; D uncertain. Germline assignment: CDR1 PRHDT and CDR2 FYEKMQ (reference sequence). The CDR3 extends over 14 amino acids. V shed 1 base and J shed 0 bases, with 4 bases lying between them. For the CDR3, the DNA is TGTGCCAGCAGCTTAGCTTACTCTGGAAACACCATATATTTT. Translating it yields CASSLAYSGNTIYF.

This clone was seen a handful of times. The chain recombines TRBV6-5 with TRBJ1-3; D uncertain. Germline V gene sequence: CDR1 MNHEY, CDR2 SVGAGI. The V and J ends lost 8 bases and 1 base respectively, with 15 bases between them. The CDR3 extends over 15 amino acids. This CDR3 is CASLSSWGSGNTIYF. The CDR3 region has the DNA TGTGCCAGCCTAAGTTCGTGGGGATCTGGAAACACCATATATTTT.

The CDR3 DNA reads TGTGCCAGTAGTATAGGGGTAAAAGAGACCCAGTACTTC. This translates into CASSIGVKETQYF. The chain carries TRBV19 and TRBJ2-5; D gene uncertain. CDR1 and CDR2 from the germline V gene are LNHDA and SQIVND (reference sequence). V was cut by 1 base and J by 3 bases, with 6 bases left in between. This CDR3 has 13 amino acids.

The chain uses TRBV5-1 and TRBJ2-7, with D tentatively TRBD2 (5 bases). The germline gives CDR1 SGHRS, CDR2 YFSETQ. The CDR3 sequence is 14 residues long. V lost 0 bases and J lost 3, with 10 bases in between. Here the CDR3 DNA reads TGCGCCAGCAGCTTGGCAGGAAGCGGCTACGAGCAGTACTTC. Translated, it gives CASSLAGSGYEQYF.

This chain joins TRBV3-1 (or the pseudogene TRBV3-2) and TRBJ2-1; unclear D gene. Germline CDR1 reads LGHDT; CDR2 reads YNNKEL (reference sequence). Trimming took off 0 bases at V and 10 bases at J, with 4 bases between the two ends. This CDR3 has 11 residues. This CDR3 reads CASSQEQEQFF. The CDR3 region has the DNA TGTGCCAGCAGCCAAGAACAAGAGCAGTTCTTC.

The chain links TRBV7-2 to TRBJ2-7; 13 bases are shared with TRBD2. This CDR3 has 17 residues. V dropped 4 bases and J dropped 1; count of bases not matched to a gene: 7. Germline loops: CDR1 SGHTA, CDR2 FQGNSA. Written as DNA, the CDR3 is TGTGCCAGCAGCTGGGGGACTAGCGGGGAATATTCCTACGAGCAGTACTTC. It translates to CASSWGTSGEYSYEQYF.

The chain joins TRBV7-9 to TRBJ2-7, with TRBD2 matching over 10 bases. CDR3 length: 14 amino acids. Looked up from germline, CDR1 is SEHNR and CDR2 is FQNEAQ (reference sequence). J gave up 2 bases and V 4 bases, and 2 bases lay outside the gene matches. Here the CDR3 reads CASSSSGGAYEQYF. In nucleotides, the CDR3 is TGTGCCAGCAGCTCGAGCGGGGGGGCCTACGAGCAGTACTTC.